This TCR beta chain was retrieved from a study of shared clonotypes between healthy human individuals. The material for each subset, its genomic DNA, was split evenly across several immunoSEQ plates. Sequencing used immunoSEQ multiplex PCR; TCRdb keeps in-frame clones, though not all of them. The repertoire holds about 490,000 clones, with about 80% as singletons. Deletions cut 5 bases from V and 5 bases from J, with 13 bases between. This CDR3 spans 14 amino acids. In germline, CDR1 is MRHNA, CDR2 SNTAGT. The rearrangement joins TRBV6-4 to TRBJ2-1; D is undetermined. Material for sequencing was PBMCs. The TCR comes from a woman between 35 and 50 years old in good health. Some clones in this sample may be carry-over from other donors' samples. The CDR3: CASSTELQNNEQFF. DNA of the CDR3: TGTGCCAGCAGTACAGAATTACAAAACAATGAGCAGTTCTTC.